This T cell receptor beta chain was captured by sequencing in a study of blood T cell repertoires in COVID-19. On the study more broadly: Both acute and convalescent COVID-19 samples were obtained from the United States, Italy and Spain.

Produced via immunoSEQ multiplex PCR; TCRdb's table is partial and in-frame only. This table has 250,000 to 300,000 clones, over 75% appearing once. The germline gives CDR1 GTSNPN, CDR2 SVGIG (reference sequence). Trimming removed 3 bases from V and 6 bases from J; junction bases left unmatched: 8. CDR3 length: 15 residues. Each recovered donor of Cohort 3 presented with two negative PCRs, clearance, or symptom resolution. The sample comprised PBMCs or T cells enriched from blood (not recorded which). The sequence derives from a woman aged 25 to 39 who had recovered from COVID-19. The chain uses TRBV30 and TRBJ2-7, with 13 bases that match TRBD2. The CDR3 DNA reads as TGTGCCTGGAGGGTAACTAGCGGGGGGGCCCGCGAGCAGTACTTC. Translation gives CAWRVTSGGAREQYF.